Each of the 19 T cell receptor beta chains below was sequenced from the same sample in a study of CD8 T cells in ankylosing spondylitis. Study-level findings and limits: Characteristic of ankylosing spondylitis blood, it appeared, was a TCR beta motif comprising about eight highly homologous variants.

These receptors' targets are unknown. TCRdb used MiXCR to reprocess the 5' RACE reads, holding one entry per CDR3 protein. The data contain 470,000 or so distinct CDR3 sequences, approximately 26% of them singletons. Sequenced input: blood, either unsorted or a sorted T cell fraction (not recorded which). The receptors originated from a male donor with ankylosing spondylitis.

The V and J genes are TRBV19 and TRBJ2-2, with D possibly TRBD1 on 6 matching bases. V was clipped by 4 bases and J by 5 bases, with 14 bases between them. Germline values: CDR1 LNHDA, CDR2 SQIVND (reference sequence). The CDR3 loop spans 15 amino acids. This chain's CDR3 is CASSRGTPGTGELFF. In DNA form, the CDR3 reads TGTGCCAGTAGTAGAGGGACACCCGGAACCGGGGAGCTGTTTTTT.

V usage is TRBV7-8 and J usage is TRBJ2-3; 7 bases are a match to TRBD2. Losses at the gene ends were 2 bases for V and 10 bases for J; bases not matched to a gene: 6. Per germline, CDR1 SGHVS and CDR2 FQNEAQ. This CDR3 comprises 13 residues. CDR3 DNA: TGTGCCAGCAGCTTATATGGCGGGAGAGCGCAGTATTTT. Its translation is CASSLYGGRAQYF.

This chain joins TRBV21-1 and TRBJ1-1; TRBD1, the table's D call, was not compared with the DNA. TRBV21-1 is an annotated pseudogene. This CDR3 region has 15 residues. Written as DNA, the CDR3 is TGTGCCAGCAGCAATACAGGGGGCGCAAACCCTGAAGCTTTCTTT. The encoded protein is CASSNTGGANPEAFF.

This clonotype was observed a handful of times. V and J are TRBV20-1 and TRBJ2-3, with 8 bases matching TRBD2. This CDR3 is 14 amino acids long. CDR1 and CDR2 (germline): DFQATT, SNEGSKA (reference sequence). V trimming: 4 bases; J trimming: 3 bases; junction bases outside the gene matches: 6. The CDR3 is CSANSGRGTDTQYF. CDR3 in DNA: TGCAGTGCTAACAGCGGGAGAGGGACAGATACGCAGTATTTT.

This clonotype was seen more than once but under ten times. The chain uses TRBV5-1 and TRBJ2-1, with D perhaps TRBD1 (6 bases). CDR3 length: 15 amino acids. In germline, CDR1 is SGHRS, CDR2 YFSETQ. V lost 4 bases to trimming and J lost 3 bases, with 14 bases between them. The CDR3 DNA follows: TGCGCCAGCAGCCTGGCAGGGGCCATCTACAATGAGCAGTTCTTC. This sequence encodes CASSLAGAIYNEQFF. Looking up the rest from reference TRBV5-1 and TRBJ2-1 gives the full variable domain: KAGVTQTPRYLIKTRGQQVTLSCSPISGHRSVSWYQQTPGQGLQFLFEYFSETQRNKGNFPGRFSGRQFSNSRSEMNVSTLELGDSALYLCASSLAGAIYNEQFFGPGTRLTVL.

This clonotype was found a few times. The chain links TRBV2 to TRBJ2-1; D may be TRBD2 (6 bases). Deletions cut 6 bases from V and 0 bases from J, with 24 bases between. The CDR3 has 19 amino acids. Germline assignment: CDR1 SNHLY and CDR2 FYNNEI. CDR3 coding DNA: TGTGCCAGCAGGGGAACCGGAGGGCAGGCATTGGTCTCCTACAATGAGCAGTTCTTC. Amino acids: CASRGTGGQALVSYNEQFF.

The CDR3 coding sequence is TGTGCCACCAGTGAGGCGGACTTCTCTGGGGCCAACGTCCTGACTTTC. The encoded protein is CATSEADFSGANVLTF. This chain connects TRBV24-1 to TRBJ2-6, with TRBD2 as a possible D gene (5 bases). The germline V and J ends were trimmed by 4 bases and 0 bases, with 9 bases remaining between them. The CDR3 length is 16 residues. Germline CDR1 KGHDR, CDR2 SFDVKD.

In its sample, this clonotype was seen a few times. The V gene is TRBV12-3 or TRBV12-4, the J gene TRBJ1-2; no reliable D call. The CDR3 is made up of 16 amino acids. V dropped 6 bases and J dropped 4 bases, with 21 bases sitting between them. The CDR3 nucleotides are TGTGCCAGCAGCCTAGGTGGTTTCGGGCGGGTCTATGGCTACACCTTC. This encodes CASSLGGFGRVYGYTF.

The V call is TRBV19, the J call TRBJ2-3; D gene uncertain. The V and J ends lost 7 bases and 0 bases respectively, with 11 bases between them. The germline gives CDR1 LNHDA, CDR2 SQIVND (reference sequence). The CDR3 is made up of 14 amino acids. Here the CDR3 reads CASTPGASTDTQYF. The CDR3 DNA sequence: TGTGCCAGTACCCCTGGCGCCAGCACAGATACGCAGTATTTT.

The sample holds a few counts of this clonotype. V usage is TRBV10-3 and J usage is TRBJ2-1; 13 bases line up with TRBD2. Germline values: CDR1 ENHRY, CDR2 SYGVKD. There are 13 residues in the CDR3. Unmatched junction bases numbered 6, after V lost 10 bases and J lost 9 bases. The CDR3 nucleotides are TGTGCCACAGGACTAGCGGGAGTTGCTGAGCAGTTCTTC. Protein: CATGLAGVAEQFF.

This clonotype was seen more than once but under ten times. The V and J genes are TRBV3-1 and TRBJ2-3; the match to TRBD2 covers 7 bases. Trimming at V came to 8 bases and at J to 6 bases, leaving 17 bases not matched to a gene. CDR1 LGHDT and CDR2 YNNKEL come from the germline V gene (reference sequence). The CDR3 loop spans 16 amino acids. The CDR3 protein is CASGRRDYPKGDTQYF. The CDR3 nucleotides are TGTGCCAGCGGGCGGCGGGACTACCCGAAAGGGGATACGCAGTATTTT.

A few counts support this clonotype. The chain is built from TRBV3-1 and TRBJ2-3; 7 bases are shared with TRBD1. The junction had 0 bases not matched to a gene; V was cut back by 3 bases and J by 3 bases. The germline V gene has CDR1 LGHDT and CDR2 YNNKEL (reference sequence). The CDR3 has 13 residues. The CDR3 DNA is TGTGCCAGCAGCCAGGACAGGACAGATACGCAGTATTTT. Protein product: CASSQDRTDTQYF.

The chain combines TRBV20-1 with TRBJ2-5; no reliable D call. There are 14 residues in the CDR3. Trimming cost V 0 bases and J 5 bases, with 13 bases left between them. The germline CDR1 and CDR2 sequences are DFQATT and SNEGSKA (reference sequence). This CDR3 reads CSARDGTLWETQYF. In DNA, the CDR3 is TGCAGTGCTAGAGATGGAACACTCTGGGAGACCCAGTACTTC.

This clonotype has only a few counts. The rearrangement joins TRBV12-3 or TRBV12-4 to TRBJ1-4; TRBD1 matches 9 bases. J was trimmed by 10 bases and V by 5 bases; bases with no gene match: 8. The CDR3 totals 14 residues. The DNA of the CDR3 is TGTGCCAGCAGTCAACAGGGGGCGCGGGGAAAACTGTTTTTT. The encoded protein is CASSQQGARGKLFF.

In its sample, this clonotype was seen many times. This sequence joins TRBV7-2 and TRBJ2-3, with D maybe TRBD1 (6 bases). V was clipped by 7 bases and J by 1 base, with 12 bases between them. The germline V gene encodes CDR1 SGHTA and CDR2 FQGNSA. The CDR3 covers 14 residues. The CDR3 reads CASIYRVGTDTQYF. CDR3 nucleotides: TGTGCCAGCATCTACAGGGTCGGCACAGATACGCAGTATTTT.

This sequence joins TRBV11-2 and TRBJ1-6; TRBD1 aligns across 7 bases. From germline, CDR1 is SGHAT and CDR2 FQNNGV. This CDR3 has 15 residues. J was trimmed by 8 bases and V by 0 bases; bases with no gene match: 4. The CDR3 sequence is CASSLDQGDYSPLHF. In nucleotides, the CDR3 is TGTGCCAGCAGCTTAGATCAGGGGGATTATTCACCCCTCCACTTT. Full variable domain (missing parts from reference TRBV11-2 and TRBJ1-6): EAGVAQSPRYKIIEKRQSVAFWCNPISGHATLYWYQQILGQGPKLLIQFQNNGVVDDSQLPKDRFSAERLKGVDSTLKIQPAKLEDSAVYLCASSLDQGDYSPLHFGNGTRLTVT.

The V gene is TRBV20-1, the J gene TRBJ1-5; possibly TRBD1 for D (6 bases). Between the trimmed V and J ends, which lost 5 bases and 4 bases, there was a span of 12 bases. CDR1 is DFQATT and CDR2 is SNEGSKA in the germline V gene (reference sequence). This CDR3 comprises 13 residues. CDR3 bases: TGCAGTGCTCTGCCGGGACAAAATCAGCCCCAGCATTTT. Its protein product is CSALPGQNQPQHF.

The CDR3 DNA is TGTGCCAGCAGGAGCAACTCCTATAATTCACCCCTCCACTTT. Translating it yields CASRSNSYNSPLHF. This rearrangement joins TRBV7-9 to TRBJ1-6, with D unclear. Germline V gene sequence: CDR1 SEHNR, CDR2 FQNEAQ (reference sequence). The CDR3 is 14 residues long. V was pared by 6 bases and J by 0 bases, with 6 bases between.

This clonotype was counted only a few times. This chain uses TRBV14 with TRBJ1-1; D is ambiguous. CDR3 size: 14 residues. The germline CDR1 and CDR2 sequences are SGHDN and FVKESK. V lost 4 bases to trimming and J lost 4 bases, with 13 bases between them. The CDR3 DNA reads TGTGCCAGCAGCCGAAGGTCGCTTTTCACTGAAGCTTTCTTT. This codes for CASSRRSLFTEAFF.